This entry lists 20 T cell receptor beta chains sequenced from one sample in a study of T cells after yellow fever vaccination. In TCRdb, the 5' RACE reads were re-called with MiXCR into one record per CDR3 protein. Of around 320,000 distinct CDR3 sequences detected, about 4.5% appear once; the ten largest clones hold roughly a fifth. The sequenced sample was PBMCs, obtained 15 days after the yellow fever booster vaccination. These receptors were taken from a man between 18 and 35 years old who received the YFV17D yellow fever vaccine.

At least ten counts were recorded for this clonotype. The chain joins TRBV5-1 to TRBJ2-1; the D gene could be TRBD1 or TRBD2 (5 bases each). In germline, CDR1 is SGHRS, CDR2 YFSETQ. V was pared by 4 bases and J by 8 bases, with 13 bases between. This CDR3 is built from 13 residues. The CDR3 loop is CASSPHRGDEQFF. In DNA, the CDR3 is TGCGCCAGCAGCCCCCACCGGGGCGATGAGCAGTTCTTC.

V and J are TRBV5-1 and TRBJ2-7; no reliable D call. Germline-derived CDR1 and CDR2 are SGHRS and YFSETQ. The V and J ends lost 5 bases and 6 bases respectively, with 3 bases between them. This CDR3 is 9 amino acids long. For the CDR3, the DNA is TGCGCCAGCAGTTTCGAGCAGTACTTC. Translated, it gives CASSFEQYF. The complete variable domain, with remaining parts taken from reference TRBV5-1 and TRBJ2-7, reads KAGVTQTPRYLIKTRGQQVTLSCSPISGHRSVSWYQQTPGQGLQFLFEYFSETQRNKGNFPGRFSGRQFSNSRSEMNVSTLELGDSALYLCASSFEQYFGPGTRLTVT.

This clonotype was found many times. CDR3 sequence reads: CASRGQGPGGELFF. Written as DNA, the CDR3 is TGTGCCAGCAGAGGACAGGGGCCGGGAGGGGAGCTGTTTTTT. The genes are TRBV6-5 and TRBJ2-2; 9 positions agree with TRBD1. Trimming at V came to 6 bases and at J to 8 bases, leaving 7 bases not matched to a gene. The CDR3 contains 14 residues. Germline assignment: CDR1 MNHEY and CDR2 SVGAGI.

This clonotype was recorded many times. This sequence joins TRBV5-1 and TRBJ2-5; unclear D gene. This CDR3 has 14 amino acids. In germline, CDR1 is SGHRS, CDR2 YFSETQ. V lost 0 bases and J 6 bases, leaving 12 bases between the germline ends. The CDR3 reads CASSLEAGLKTQYF. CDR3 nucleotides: TGCGCCAGCAGCTTGGAGGCCGGATTGAAGACCCAGTACTTC.

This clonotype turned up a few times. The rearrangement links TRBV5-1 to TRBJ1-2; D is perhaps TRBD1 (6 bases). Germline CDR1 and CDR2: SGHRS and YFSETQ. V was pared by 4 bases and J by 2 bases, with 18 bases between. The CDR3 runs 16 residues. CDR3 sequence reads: CASSQGINGQNYGYTF. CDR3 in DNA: TGCGCCAGCAGCCAAGGGATCAACGGACAGAACTATGGCTACACCTTC.

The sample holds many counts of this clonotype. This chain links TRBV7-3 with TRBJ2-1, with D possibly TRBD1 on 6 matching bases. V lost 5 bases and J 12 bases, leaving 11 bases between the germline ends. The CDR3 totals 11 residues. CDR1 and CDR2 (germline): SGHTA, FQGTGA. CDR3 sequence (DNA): TGTGCCAGCAGCCCCGGGACACTGCAGTTCTTC. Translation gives CASSPGTLQFF.

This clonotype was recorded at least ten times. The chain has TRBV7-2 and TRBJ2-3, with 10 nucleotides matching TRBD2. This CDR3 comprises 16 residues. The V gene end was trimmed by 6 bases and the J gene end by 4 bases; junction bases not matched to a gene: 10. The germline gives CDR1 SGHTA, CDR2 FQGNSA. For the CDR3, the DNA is TGTGCCAGCAGTCGGTTGGGGAGCGGGGGGGCAGATACGCAGTATTTT. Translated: CASSRLGSGGADTQYF.

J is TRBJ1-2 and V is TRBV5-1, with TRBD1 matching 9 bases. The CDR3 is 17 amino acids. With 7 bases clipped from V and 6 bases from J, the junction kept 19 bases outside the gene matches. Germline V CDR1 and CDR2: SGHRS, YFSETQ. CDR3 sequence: CASSETGTGTSLHGYTF. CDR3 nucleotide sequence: TGCGCCAGCTCCGAAACCGGGACAGGGACCTCCCTCCATGGCTACACCTTC.

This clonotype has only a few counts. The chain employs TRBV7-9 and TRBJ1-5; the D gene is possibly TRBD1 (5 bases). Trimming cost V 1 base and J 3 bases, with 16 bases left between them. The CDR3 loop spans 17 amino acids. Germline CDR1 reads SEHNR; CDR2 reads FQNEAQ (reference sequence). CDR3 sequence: CASSLERGGLNNQPQHF. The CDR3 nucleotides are TGTGCCAGCAGCTTAGAGAGGGGAGGGCTCAACAATCAGCCCCAGCATTTT.

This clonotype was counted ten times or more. The CDR3 reads CASRPTGAGELFF. CDR3 bases: TGTGCCAGCAGACCGACAGGGGCCGGGGAGCTGTTTTTT. The chain is built from TRBV12-3 or TRBV12-4 and TRBJ2-2; 8 nucleotides align to TRBD1. This CDR3 has 13 residues. V trimming: 6 bases; J trimming: 6 bases; junction bases outside the gene matches: 3.

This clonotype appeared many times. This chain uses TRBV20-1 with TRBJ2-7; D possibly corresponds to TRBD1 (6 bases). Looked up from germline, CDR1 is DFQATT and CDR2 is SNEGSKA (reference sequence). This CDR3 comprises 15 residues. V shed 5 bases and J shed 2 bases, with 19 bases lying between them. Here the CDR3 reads CSALPTGRGTYEQYF. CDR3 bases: TGCAGTGCTCTACCCACAGGGCGAGGGACCTACGAGCAGTACTTC.

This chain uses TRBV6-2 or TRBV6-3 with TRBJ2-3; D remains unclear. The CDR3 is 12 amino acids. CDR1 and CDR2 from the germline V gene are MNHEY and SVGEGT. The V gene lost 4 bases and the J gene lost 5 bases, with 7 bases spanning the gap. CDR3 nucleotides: TGTGCCAGCAGTTCCTGGATAGATACGCAGTATTTT. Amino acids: CASSSWIDTQYF.

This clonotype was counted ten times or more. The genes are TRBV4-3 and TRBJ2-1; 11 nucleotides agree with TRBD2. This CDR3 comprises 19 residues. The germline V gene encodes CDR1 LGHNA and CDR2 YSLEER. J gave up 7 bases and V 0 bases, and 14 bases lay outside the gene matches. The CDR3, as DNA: TGCGCCAGCAGCCAAGATTTGATGGCTAGCGGGGGGCGGGGGAATGAGCAGTTCTTC. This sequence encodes CASSQDLMASGGRGNEQFF.

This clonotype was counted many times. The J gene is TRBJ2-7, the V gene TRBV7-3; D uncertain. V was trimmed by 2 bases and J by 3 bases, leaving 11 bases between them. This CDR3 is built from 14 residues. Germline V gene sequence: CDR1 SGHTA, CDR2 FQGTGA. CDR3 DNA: TGTGCCAGCAGCTTAGACGGCGGTGGCTACGAGCAGTACTTC. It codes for CASSLDGGGYEQYF.

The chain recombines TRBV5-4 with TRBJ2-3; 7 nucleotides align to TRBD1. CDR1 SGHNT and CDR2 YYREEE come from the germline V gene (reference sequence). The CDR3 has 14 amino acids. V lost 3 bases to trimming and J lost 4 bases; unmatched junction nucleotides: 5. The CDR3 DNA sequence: TGTGCCAGCAGCTCTAGGGGGCCGGCAGATACGCAGTATTTT. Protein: CASSSRGPADTQYF.

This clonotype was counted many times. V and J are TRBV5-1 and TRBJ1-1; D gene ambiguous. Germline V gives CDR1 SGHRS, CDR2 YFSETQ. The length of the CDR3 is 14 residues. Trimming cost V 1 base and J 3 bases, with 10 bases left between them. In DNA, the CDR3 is TGCGCCAGCAGCTTGTCGGCTGGGGACACTGAAGCTTTCTTT. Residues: CASSLSAGDTEAFF.

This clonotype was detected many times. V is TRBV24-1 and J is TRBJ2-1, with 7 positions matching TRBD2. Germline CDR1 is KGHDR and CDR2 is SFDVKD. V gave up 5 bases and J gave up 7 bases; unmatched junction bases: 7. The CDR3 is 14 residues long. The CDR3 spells CATSALGGENEQFF. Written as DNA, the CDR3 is TGTGCCACCAGTGCCCTTGGGGGGGAAAATGAGCAGTTCTTC.

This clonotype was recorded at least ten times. CDR3 protein: CASSFGGEGNSPLHF. Written as DNA, the CDR3 is TGTGCCAGCAGCTTTGGAGGGGAGGGAAATTCACCCCTCCACTTT. J is TRBJ1-6 and V is TRBV7-9, with D possibly matching TRBD1 (5 bases). The V and J ends lost 3 bases and 7 bases respectively, with 13 bases between them. CDR3 length: 15 residues. Germline V gene lookup returns CDR1 SEHNR and CDR2 FQNEAQ (reference sequence).

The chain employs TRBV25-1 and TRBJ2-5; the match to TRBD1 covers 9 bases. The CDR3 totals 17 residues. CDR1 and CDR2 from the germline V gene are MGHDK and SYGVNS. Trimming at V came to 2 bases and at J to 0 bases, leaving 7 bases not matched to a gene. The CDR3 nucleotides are TGTGCCAGCAGTGAAGCCTACAGGGGGCATAACCAAGAGACCCAGTACTTC. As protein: CASSEAYRGHNQETQYF.

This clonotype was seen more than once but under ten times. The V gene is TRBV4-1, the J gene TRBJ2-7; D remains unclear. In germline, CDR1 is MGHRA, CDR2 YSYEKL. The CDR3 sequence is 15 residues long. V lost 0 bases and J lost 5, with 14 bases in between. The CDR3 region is CASSQEGIFFDEQYF. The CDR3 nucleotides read TGCGCCAGCAGCCAAGAGGGAATTTTCTTCGACGAGCAGTACTTC.